Presented here are 20 T cell receptor beta chains from one specimen sequenced in a study of blood T cells in healthy people across ages. A J-beta primer mix and a sample-barcoded 5' primer were used in a second PCR of roughly 6 to 12 cycles. TCRdb recomputed calls from the 5' RACE reads with MiXCR, one row per CDR3 protein. Of about 900,000 distinct CDR3 sequences in the sample, 62% were seen once. What was sequenced was blood. These TCRs come from a man younger than 45 in good health.

J is TRBJ1-4 and V is TRBV27, with D unclear. V lost 1 base and J 7 bases, leaving 7 bases between the germline ends. Germline V gene data show CDR1 as MNHEY and CDR2 as SMNVEV (reference sequence). The CDR3 is 13 residues long. CDR3 in amino acids: CASSLFSFEKLFF. The CDR3, as DNA: TGTGCCAGCAGTTTATTCTCGTTTGAAAAACTGTTTTTT.

The chain joins TRBV9 to TRBJ2-7, with D possibly TRBD2 on 6 matching bases. Germline CDR1 and CDR2: SGDLS and YYNGEE. V gave up 4 bases and J gave up 0 bases, with 17 bases separating them. The CDR3 has 16 residues. The CDR3 DNA is TGTGCCAGCAGCACCAGCAGGGAGGATCACTCCTACGAGCAGTACTTC. It specifies CASSTSREDHSYEQYF.

The chain combines TRBV24-1 with TRBJ2-3; 7 nucleotides match TRBD1. The CDR3 extends over 15 amino acids. Germline loops: CDR1 KGHDR, CDR2 SFDVKD. The V gene end was trimmed by 4 bases and the J gene end by 6 bases; junction bases not matched to a gene: 9. The CDR3 here is CATSESTGPLDTQYF. In DNA form, the CDR3 reads TGTGCCACCAGTGAGTCGACAGGGCCATTGGATACGCAGTATTTT.

The V call is TRBV6-1, the J call TRBJ2-7; no definite D call. Trimming took 8 bases from V and 0 from J, leaving 14 bases between them. Germline values: CDR1 MNHNS, CDR2 SASEGT. This CDR3 is 14 amino acids long. The CDR3 is CASPDTRSSYEQYF. CDR3 nucleotides: TGTGCCAGCCCTGACACTCGAAGCTCCTACGAGCAGTACTTC.

V is TRBV9 and J is TRBJ2-1; the match to TRBD2 covers 11 bases. TRBJ2-7 explains the end of the DNA better; the J call may be wrong. Germline V gene data show CDR1 as SGDLS and CDR2 as YYNGEE. This CDR3 region has 15 residues. DNA for the CDR3: TGTGCCAGCAGCATCGGGACTAGCGGCACCTACGAGCAGTACTTC. Residues: CASSIGTSGTYEQYF.

V and J are TRBV20-1 and TRBJ2-7; 7 bases line up with TRBD1. Germline lookup yields CDR1 DFQATT and CDR2 SNEGSKA (reference sequence). The CDR3 is made up of 13 amino acids. V lost 7 bases and J lost 0; bases outside the gene matches: 6. CDR3 sequence: CSVQTGRSYEQYF. CDR3 DNA sequence: TGCAGTGTTCAGACAGGGCGCTCCTACGAGCAGTACTTC.

The V and J genes are TRBV4-2 and TRBJ2-1, with 7 bases lining up with TRBD2. The CDR3 length is 17 residues. With 0 bases clipped from V and 2 bases from J, the junction kept 7 bases outside the gene matches. Germline V gene sequence: CDR1 LGHNA, CDR2 YNFKEQ. The CDR3 DNA is TGTGCCAGCAGCCAAGATCTACGAAGCGGGGCCTACAATGAGCAGTTCTTC. Protein: CASSQDLRSGAYNEQFF.

This clonotype was counted many times. The rearrangement links TRBV7-6 to TRBJ2-7; D might be TRBD2 (6 bases). The CDR3 covers 14 residues. Trimming left V 1 base short and J 0 bases short, with 7 bases between. Germline V gene data show CDR1 as SGHVS and CDR2 as FNYEAQ. CDR3 sequence: CASSLGGDSYEQYF. DNA of the CDR3: TGTGCCAGCAGCTTAGGGGGGGACTCCTACGAGCAGTACTTC.

This chain connects TRBV12-3 or TRBV12-4 to TRBJ2-5, with 8 positions matching TRBD2. Germline trimming cut 4 bases from V and 3 bases from J; bases unmatched to any gene: 7. CDR3 length: 15 residues. In DNA form, the CDR3 reads TGTGCCAGCAGTTCGCTAGCGGGTTATGAAGAGACCCAGTACTTC. This sequence encodes CASSSLAGYEETQYF.

The rearrangement uses TRBV13 and TRBJ1-5; the D is unclear. Trimming left V 1 base short and J 3 bases short, with 7 bases between. This CDR3 comprises 14 residues. CDR1 is PRHDT and CDR2 is FYEKMQ in the germline V gene (reference sequence). The CDR3 coding sequence is TGTGCCAGCAGCTTAGCTGCAGCCAATCAGCCCCAGCATTTT. This codes for CASSLAAANQPQHF.

The gene calls are TRBV7-6 and TRBJ2-2, with D perhaps matching TRBD2 (6 bases). The CDR3 is made up of 13 amino acids. Looked up from germline, CDR1 is SGHVS and CDR2 is FNYEAQ. Between the trimmed V and J ends, which lost 1 base and 7 bases, there was a span of 7 bases. The CDR3 coding sequence is TGTGCCAGCAGCTTAGTGCGGGACGGGGAGCTGTTTTTT. Translation gives CASSLVRDGELFF.

The gene calls are TRBV18 and TRBJ2-4; 9 bases are shared with TRBD1. This CDR3 is 14 amino acids long. The germline V gene has CDR1 KGHSH and CDR2 LQKENI. V was pared by 2 bases and J by 13 bases, with 9 bases of the junction left unmatched. CDR3 DNA sequence: TGTGCCAGCTCACCATTCGACAGGGGGGAGGAGCAGTACTTC. Translated, it gives CASSPFDRGEEQYF.

This clonotype was observed a few times. This sequence joins TRBV7-2 and TRBJ2-1; unclear D gene. CDR1 and CDR2 (germline): SGHTA, FQGNSA. CDR3 length equals 14 residues. V was shortened by 3 bases and J by 8 bases, with 14 bases between the two germline ends. CDR3 region: CASSLRQASHEQFF. The CDR3 nucleotides read TGTGCCAGCAGCTTGAGGCAGGCCTCCCATGAGCAGTTCTTC.

This chain joins TRBV3-1 and TRBJ2-6; TRBD1 aligns across 7 bases. The CDR3 sequence is 18 residues long. Germline lookup yields CDR1 LGHDT and CDR2 YNNKEL (reference sequence). Trimming at V came to 4 bases and at J to 0 bases, leaving 9 bases not matched to a gene. In DNA form, the CDR3 reads TGTGCCAGCAGCCCCCGGGACAGCTTCGTCTCTGGGGCCAACGTCCTGACTTTC. Translating it yields CASSPRDSFVSGANVLTF.

The chain joins TRBV7-9 to TRBJ1-2; D is undetermined. The germline V and J ends were trimmed by 2 bases and 1 base, with 8 bases remaining between them. This CDR3 contains 14 residues. The germline CDR1 and CDR2 sequences are SEHNR and FQNEAQ (reference sequence). The CDR3 reads CASSLFTDNYGYTF. The CDR3 nucleotides are TGTGCCAGCAGCTTATTTACGGATAACTATGGCTACACCTTC.

The chain combines TRBV4-3 with TRBJ2-1; 7 bases align to TRBD2. The CDR3 loop spans 15 amino acids. J gave up 6 bases and V 4 bases, and 9 bases lay outside the gene matches. Germline CDR1 is LGHNA and CDR2 is YSLEER. DNA for the CDR3: TGCGCCAGCAGCCTGCGGACTAGGAGTCGCAATGAGCAGTTCTTC. It is translated as CASSLRTRSRNEQFF.

This clonotype was observed a handful of times. This rearrangement joins TRBV2 to TRBJ2-1; D gene unclear. V was shortened by 8 bases and J by 1 base, with 3 bases between the two germline ends. CDR1 is SNHLY, CDR2 FYNNEI, per germline. The CDR3 covers 11 residues. The CDR3 region has the DNA TGTGCCAGCGCGTCCTACAATGAGCAGTTCTTC. Amino acid sequence: CASASYNEQFF.

The table lists this clonotype with a few counts. The rearrangement uses TRBV13 and TRBJ2-1, with a possible D match to TRBD2 (5 bases). V was pared by 6 bases and J by 4 bases, with 16 bases between. This CDR3 comprises 15 residues. The germline V gene has CDR1 PRHDT and CDR2 FYEKMQ (reference sequence). The CDR3 region has the DNA TGTGCCAGCAGTTCCAGCCCTCGGGGATACAATGAGCAGTTCTTC. It encodes CASSSSPRGYNEQFF.

The chain employs TRBV29-1 and TRBJ1-1, with D uncertain. Germline loops: CDR1 SQVTM, CDR2 ANQGSEA. This CDR3 has 12 amino acids. Trimming left V 7 bases short and J 6 bases short, with 15 bases between. The CDR3 bases are TGCAGCGGCCAAGGGCAGAGGCCTGAAGCTTTCTTT. Translating gives CSGQGQRPEAFF.

The V gene is TRBV7-9, the J gene TRBJ2-3; 8 nucleotides match TRBD2. Trimming cost V 5 bases and J 2 bases; bases outside gene matches: 6. The CDR3 is made up of 15 amino acids. CDR1 is SEHNR, CDR2 FQNEAQ, per germline (reference sequence). The CDR3 sequence: CASSITSGTTDTQYF. The DNA of the CDR3 is TGTGCCAGCAGCATAACTAGCGGAACCACAGATACGCAGTATTTT.